This T cell receptor beta chain was obtained from a study of T cells in Graves' hyperthyroidism and ophthalmopathy. What was amplified from RNA transcripts were TCR beta CDR3 regions. An initial round of RT-PCR targeting the TCR CDR3 relied on the HTBI primer set. Each CDR3 protein gets one entry after TCRdb re-called the multiplex PCR reads with MiXCR. The data hold around 350,000 distinct CDR3 sequences, with less than 15% observed a single time. This clonotype came up many times. J lost 5 bases, V lost 4 bases, and 0 bases had no gene match. Germline loops: CDR1 MNHEY, CDR2 SVGEGT. The CDR3 contains 13 residues.

This receptor was obtained from a woman younger than 30 with Graves' hyperthyroidism. The sample comprised blood. The chain couples TRBV6-2 or TRBV6-3 to TRBJ2-1; 9 bases map to TRBD1. CDR3 residues: CASSWTGDNEQFF. The CDR3 coding sequence is TGTGCCAGCAGTTGGACAGGGGACAATGAGCAGTTCTTC.